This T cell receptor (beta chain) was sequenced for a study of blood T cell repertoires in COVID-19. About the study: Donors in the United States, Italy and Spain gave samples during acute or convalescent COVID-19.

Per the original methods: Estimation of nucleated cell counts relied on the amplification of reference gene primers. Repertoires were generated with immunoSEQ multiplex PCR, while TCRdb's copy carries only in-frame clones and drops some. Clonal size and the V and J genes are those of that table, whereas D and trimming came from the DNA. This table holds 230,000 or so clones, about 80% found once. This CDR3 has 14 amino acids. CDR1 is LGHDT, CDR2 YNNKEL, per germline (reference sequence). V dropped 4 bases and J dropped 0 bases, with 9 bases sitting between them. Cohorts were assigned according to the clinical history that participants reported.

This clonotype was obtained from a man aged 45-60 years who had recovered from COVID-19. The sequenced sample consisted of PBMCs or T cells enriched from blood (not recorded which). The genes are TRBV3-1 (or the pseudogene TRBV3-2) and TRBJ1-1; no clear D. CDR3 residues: CASSPPSLNTEAFF. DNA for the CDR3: TGTGCCAGCAGCCCACCGAGCCTGAACACTGAAGCTTTCTTT.